The 20 T cell receptor beta chains listed next were all sequenced from one sample in a study of cytomegalovirus exposure and HLA in healthy donors. Primers included in the PCR were 60 Vbeta and 13 Jbeta primers. Assay: immunoSEQ multiplex PCR; the TCRdb copy retains only in-frame clones and omits some. Of about 190,000 clones in the sample, 79% were seen once. The sequenced sample was PBMCs. The receptor source for this set is a woman younger than 35 in good health and CMV-seronegative.

The V call is TRBV6-6, the J call TRBJ2-5, with a tentative D call TRBD2 (5 bases). The CDR3 has 12 amino acids. The germline CDR1 and CDR2 sequences are MNHNY and SVGAGI (reference sequence). V lost 10 bases, J lost 3 bases, and 12 bases lay in between. This chain's CDR3 is CAIGGYKETQYF. DNA of the CDR3: TGTGCCATAGGAGGATACAAAGAGACCCAGTACTTC.

The J gene is TRBJ2-5, the V gene TRBV28, with a weak D call TRBD1 (6 bases). V gave up 5 bases and J gave up 4 bases, with 11 bases separating them. The germline gives CDR1 MDHEN, CDR2 SYDVKM. The CDR3 contains 13 residues. The CDR3 DNA follows: TGTGCCAGCAGTGCACAGGGCGGAGAGACCCAGTACTTC. Its translation: CASSAQGGETQYF.

This chain links TRBV6-5 with TRBJ1-1; 10 bases map to TRBD1. This CDR3 has 13 residues. J lost 10 bases, V lost 0 bases, and 2 bases had no gene match. The germline V gene encodes CDR1 MNHEY and CDR2 SVGAGI. The CDR3 DNA reads as TGTGCCAGCAGTTACTCGACAGGGGGCTTAGCTTTCTTT. Its protein product is CASSYSTGGLAFF.

This sequence joins TRBV27 and TRBJ1-4; D unresolved. V shed 6 bases and J shed 5 bases, with 4 bases lying between them. The CDR3 consists of 11 residues. Germline lookup yields CDR1 MNHEY and CDR2 SMNVEV (reference sequence). The CDR3 sequence is CASSINEKLFF. The CDR3 bases are TGTGCCAGCAGCATCAATGAAAAACTGTTTTTT.

This clone was seen a few times. The chain links TRBV6-6 to TRBJ1-2; 9 bases are shared with TRBD1. From germline, CDR1 is MNHNY and CDR2 SVGAGI (reference sequence). This CDR3 has 13 residues. After removal of 7 bases from V and 4 bases from J, the junction contained 4 bases not matched to a gene. CDR3 in DNA: TGTGCCAGCACTCCGGGACAGGGCTATGGCTACACCTTC. It translates to CASTPGQGYGYTF.

The V gene is TRBV9, the J gene TRBJ2-1, with a possible D match to TRBD1 (5 bases). Trimming took 2 bases from V and 5 from J, leaving 8 bases between them. CDR1 and CDR2 from the germline V gene are SGDLS and YYNGEE. CDR3 length: 13 residues. CDR3 protein: CASSVDRNNEQFF. The CDR3 DNA follows: TGTGCCAGCAGCGTTGACAGAAACAATGAGCAGTTCTTC. Complete variable domain (other parts from reference TRBV9 and TRBJ2-1): DSGVTQTPKHLITATGQRVTLRCSPRSGDLSVYWYQQSLDQGLQFLIQYYNGEERAKGNILERFSAQQFPDLHSELNLSSLELGDSALYFCASSVDRNNEQFFGPGTRLTVL.

The genes are TRBV28 and TRBJ1-2, with D possibly TRBD1 on 5 matching bases. There are 13 residues in the CDR3. Looked up from germline, CDR1 is MDHEN and CDR2 is SYDVKM. V gave up 6 bases and J gave up 5 bases, with 13 bases separating them. In nucleotides, the CDR3 is TGTGCCAGCAGGGGGCGCTTCGTTTATGGCTACACCTTC. Its translation: CASRGRFVYGYTF.

This chain uses TRBV28 with TRBJ2-5; possibly TRBD1 for D (5 bases). The CDR3 has 20 amino acids. The germline V gene encodes CDR1 MDHEN and CDR2 SYDVKM. Trimming removed 3 bases at V and 4 bases at J, with 30 bases between. In nucleotides, the CDR3 is TGTGCCAGCAGTTTTTGGCAAAGGGCAGGGTCTTTGAGGAACGCAGAGACCCAGTACTTC. Translated, it gives CASSFWQRAGSLRNAETQYF. Supplemented by reference TRBV28 and TRBJ2-5, the full variable domain reads DVKVTQSSRYLVKRTGEKVFLECVQDMDHENMFWYRQDPGLGLRLIYFSYDVKMKEKGDIPEGYSVSREKKERFSLILESASTNQTSMYLCASSFWQRAGSLRNAETQYFGPGTRLLVL.

This clone was seen only once. V and J are TRBV5-6 and TRBJ1-4, with 8 positions matching TRBD1. The length of the CDR3 is 17 residues. The J segment lost 2 bases and the V segment lost 4 bases, leaving 10 bases of the junction unmatched. Germline V gene sequence: CDR1 SGHDT, CDR2 YYEEEE. The CDR3 is CASSLSRTGSTNEKLFF. In DNA form, the CDR3 reads TGTGCCAGCAGCCTGTCACGGACAGGGAGCACTAATGAAAAACTGTTTTTT.

The V call is TRBV25-1, the J call TRBJ1-1; D not certain. This CDR3 spans 13 amino acids. V lost 6 bases and J 1 base, leaving 9 bases between the germline ends. From germline, CDR1 is MGHDK and CDR2 SYGVNS. CDR3 DNA: TGTGCCAGCAGCCTACAGCAGAACACTGAAGCTTTCTTT. This sequence encodes CASSLQQNTEAFF.

The chain couples TRBV28 to TRBJ1-5; 7 bases are a match to TRBD1. The CDR3 contains 14 residues. V dropped 6 bases and J dropped 1; count of bases not matched to a gene: 3. CDR1 and CDR2 from the germline V gene are MDHEN and SYDVKM. The CDR3 coding sequence is TGTGCCAGCAGCTCGGGACAGAGCAATCAGCCCCAGCATTTT. This codes for CASSSGQSNQPQHF.

This clone has a handful of counts. The V call is TRBV9, the J call TRBJ1-4; no clear D gene. Germline CDR1 and CDR2: SGDLS and YYNGEE. V lost 0 bases and J 7 bases, leaving 16 bases between the germline ends. The CDR3 contains 16 residues. For the CDR3, the DNA is TGTGCCAGCAGCGTAGCGCCCGTTGGCGGCGGTGAAAAACTGTTTTTT. This translates into CASSVAPVGGGEKLFF.

This chain links TRBV5-5 with TRBJ1-6; unclear D gene. The CDR3 runs to 15 residues. Trimming removed 3 bases from V and 6 bases from J, with 13 bases in between. The germline V gene has CDR1 SGHKS and CDR2 YYEKEE (reference sequence). This CDR3 is CASSWELVVNSPLHF. CDR3 coding DNA: TGTGCCAGCAGCTGGGAGCTCGTAGTTAATTCACCCCTCCACTTT.

The chain couples TRBV6-4 to TRBJ1-5; 9 bases map to TRBD1. This CDR3 comprises 13 residues. V lost 3 bases, J lost 6 bases, and 0 bases stayed unmatched. Per germline, CDR1 MRHNA and CDR2 SNTAGT. CDR3 residues: CASSEDRGQPQHF. The CDR3 nucleotides are TGTGCCAGCAGTGAGGACAGGGGTCAGCCCCAGCATTTT.

CDR3 bases: TGCGCCAGCACCTGGGACAGGGGAGAAGCTTTCTTT. Translated, it gives CASTWDRGEAFF. The J gene is TRBJ1-1, the V gene TRBV5-1; 10 bases match TRBD1. This CDR3 is 12 amino acids long. The V segment lost 6 bases and the J segment 8 bases; nucleotides outside the gene matches: 4. Germline-derived CDR1 and CDR2 are SGHRS and YFSETQ.

The chain employs TRBV7-2 and TRBJ1-4; 8 bases are a match to TRBD1. The CDR3 consists of 14 residues. V shed 1 base and J 8 bases; nucleotides not matched to a gene: 3. Per germline, CDR1 SGHTA and CDR2 FQGNSA. CDR3 residues: CASSLGTGLEKLFF. The CDR3 bases are TGTGCCAGCAGCTTAGGGACAGGGCTAGAAAAACTGTTTTTT.

This rearrangement joins TRBV5-4 to TRBJ2-3, with D unresolved. Germline-derived CDR1 and CDR2 are SGHNT and YYREEE (reference sequence). The V end was cut by 4 bases, the J end by 8 bases, with 11 bases between. The CDR3 runs to 12 residues. CDR3 loop: CASSPKSGTQYF. For the CDR3, the DNA is TGTGCCAGCAGCCCCAAATCCGGTACGCAGTATTTT.

The chain links TRBV6-1 to TRBJ2-7, with D unresolved. Germline V gene lookup returns CDR1 MNHNS and CDR2 SASEGT. This CDR3 comprises 15 residues. V was trimmed by 2 bases and J by 5 bases, leaving 16 bases between them. Written as DNA, the CDR3 is TGTGCCAGCAGTGAATTTGGCAGTTACCCTCACGAGCAGTACTTC. Translated, it gives CASSEFGSYPHEQYF.

The chain has TRBV4-3 and TRBJ1-2, with TRBD1 as a possible D gene (6 bases). The CDR3 covers 13 residues. V was shortened by 0 bases and J by 5 bases, with 7 bases between the two germline ends. Germline V lookup: CDR1 LGHNA, CDR2 YSLEER. The chain's CDR3 is CASSQDRGYGYTF. The CDR3 nucleotides read TGCGCCAGCAGCCAAGACAGGGGTTATGGCTACACCTTC.

The V and J genes are TRBV27 and TRBJ2-3; TRBD2 agrees at 7 bases. This CDR3 comprises 16 residues. Germline V CDR1 and CDR2: MNHEY, SMNVEV (reference sequence). The junction had 11 bases not matched to a gene; V was cut back by 6 bases and J by 2 bases. The chain's CDR3 is CASRHLGSGNTDTQYF. DNA of the CDR3: TGTGCCAGCAGACACTTGGGGAGCGGGAACACAGATACGCAGTATTTT.